This T cell receptor beta chain was sequenced for a study of OX40 agonist ivuxolimab in advanced cancers. Looking at the study overall: Ivuxolimab was a fully human IgG2 agonistic monoclonal antibody targeting the costimulatory receptor OX40 (CD134). Intravenous ivuxolimab was administered to patients every 2 weeks at six dose levels: 0.01, 0.1, 0.3, 1.5, 3 and 10 mg/kg. Among the 52 dose-escalation patients, around 19 had hepatocellular carcinoma, approximately 15 melanoma, 9 renal cell carcinoma and 9 head and neck cancer. In the dose-escalation cohort, 70% to 90% of patients were male, and the mean age was roughly 56 years with a range of roughly 20 to 85. Prior anti-PD-1, anti-PD-L1 or anti-CTLA-4 therapy was permitted, and 40% of dose-escalation patients had received checkpoint inhibitors. Partial responses were achieved by three dose-escalation patients, of whom one had hepatocellular carcinoma and two had cutaneous melanoma. The purpose of peripheral TCRbeta sequencing was to test whether ivuxolimab changed TCR sequence diversity and led to clonal T-cell expansion. The monotherapy dose-escalation portion (N ≈ 50 patients) of the phase I ivuxolimab trial is reported in the paper.

The trial excluded patients who had a history of autoimmune disease or who were on systemic immunosuppression. Peripheral blood for TCR sequencing was collected from all dose cohorts at baseline, on cycle 4 day 1, and on cycle 7 day 1. Samples came from an open-label, multicenter, first-in-human phase I dose-escalation trial of ivuxolimab. The trial enrolled adults with locally advanced or metastatic head and neck squamous cell, hepatocellular, melanoma or renal cell carcinoma. Before TCR sequencing, CD4+ T cells and CD8+ T cells from peripheral blood were sorted into separate populations. V sheds 5 bases and J sheds 4 bases, leaving 12 bases between their ends. CDR1 MDHEN and CDR2 SYDVKM are derived from the germline V gene. The CDR3, cysteine through phenylalanine, is 14 amino acids long. Only the CDR3 part of the read is kept: 42 bases, read in frame from the first base. Notes on this clone: Its antigen is currently not known. No quality values exist for individual bases; no much larger clone is one base distant.

To sequence the TCRbeta CDR3 region, genomic DNA was isolated from the sorted cells. The immunoSEQ Assay was used to sequence the TCRbeta CDR3 regions. TCRdb re-hosts the immuneACCESS table, in-frame sequences only. Its copies lack some clones; in the studies checked, an unresolved V gene accounts for under half of them, and the cause for the rest is not known. This sample holds approximately 26,000 clones; approximately 85% were observed only once. 30% to 35% of the sample belongs to the ten largest clones. Overall study outcomes, separate from this receptor: In the 0.1-3.0 mg/kg groups, partial responders had among the lowest normalized peripheral clonal expansion, particularly in CD8+ T cells. After ivuxolimab, CD8+ T cells had more expanded clones than CD4+ T cells on average. Antigen specificity was not determined for the clonally expanded peripheral T cells. At doses of 0.1 to 3.0 mg/kg, clonal expansion of both CD4+ and CD8+ T cells in blood was seen between baseline and week 6. Low levels of normalized T-cell clonal expansion were also seen in some patients who did not respond.

The chain uses TRBV28 and TRBJ2-1; TRBD1 could be the D gene, as 5 bases match. The sample was CD4+ or CD8+ T cells sorted from blood, taken in a trial of the OX40 agonist ivuxolimab. The sequence came from an adult with an advanced solid tumor such as melanoma, head and neck, liver or kidney cancer. This receptor has the CDR3 CASSGAKPYNEQFF. In nucleotide form, the sequence is TGTGCCAGCAGTGGGGCTAAGCCATACAATGAGCAGTTCTTC. The full variable domain, completed from the reference TRBV28 and TRBJ2-1 proteins outside the CDR3, reads DVKVTQSSRYLVKRTGEKVFLECVQDMDHENMFWYRQDPGLGLRLIYFSYDVKMKEKGDIPEGYSVSREKKERFSLILESASTNQTSMYLCASSGAKPYNEQFFGPGTRLTVL.